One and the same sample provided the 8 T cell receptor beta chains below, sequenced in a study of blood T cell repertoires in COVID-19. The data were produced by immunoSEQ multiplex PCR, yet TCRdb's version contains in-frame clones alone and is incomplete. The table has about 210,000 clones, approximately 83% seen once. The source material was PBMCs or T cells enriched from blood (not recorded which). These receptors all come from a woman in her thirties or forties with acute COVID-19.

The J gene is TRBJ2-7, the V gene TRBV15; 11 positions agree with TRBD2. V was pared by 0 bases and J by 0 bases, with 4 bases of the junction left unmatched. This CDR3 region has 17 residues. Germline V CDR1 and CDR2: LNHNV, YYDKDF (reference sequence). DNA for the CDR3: TGTGCCACCAGCAGAGATCTAACTAGCGGGAGCTCCTACGAGCAGTACTTC. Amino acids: CATSRDLTSGSSYEQYF.

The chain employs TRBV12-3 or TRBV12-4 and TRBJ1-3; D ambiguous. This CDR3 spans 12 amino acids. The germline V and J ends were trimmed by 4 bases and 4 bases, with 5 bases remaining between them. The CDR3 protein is CASSSGGNTIYF. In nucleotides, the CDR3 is TGTGCCAGCAGTTCCGGGGGAAACACCATATATTTT.

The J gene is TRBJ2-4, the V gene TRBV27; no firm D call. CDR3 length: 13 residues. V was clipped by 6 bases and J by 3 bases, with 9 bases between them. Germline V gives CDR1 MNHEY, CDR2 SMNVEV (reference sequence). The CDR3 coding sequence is TGTGCCAGCAGGCAGGTTAGCAAAAACATTCAGTACTTC. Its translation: CASRQVSKNIQYF.

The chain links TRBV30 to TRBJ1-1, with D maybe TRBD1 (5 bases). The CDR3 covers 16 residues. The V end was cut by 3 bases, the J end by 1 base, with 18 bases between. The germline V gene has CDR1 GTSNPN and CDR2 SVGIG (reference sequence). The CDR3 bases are TGTGCCTGGAGCGTAGGCCGTGCGGGGGAGAACACTGAAGCTTTCTTT. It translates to CAWSVGRAGENTEAFF.

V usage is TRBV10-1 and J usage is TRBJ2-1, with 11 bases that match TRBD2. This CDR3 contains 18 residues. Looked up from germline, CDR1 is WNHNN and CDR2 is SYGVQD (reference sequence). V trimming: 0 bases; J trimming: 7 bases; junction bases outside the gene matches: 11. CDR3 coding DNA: TGCGCCAGCAGTGAGTCACTCGGGACTAGCGGATCGGGGAATGAGCAGTTCTTC. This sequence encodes CASSESLGTSGSGNEQFF.

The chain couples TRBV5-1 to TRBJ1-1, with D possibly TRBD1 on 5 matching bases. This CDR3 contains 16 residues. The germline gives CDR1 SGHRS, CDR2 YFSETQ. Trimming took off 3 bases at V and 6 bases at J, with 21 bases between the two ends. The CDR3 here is CASSSDSGFRGAEAFF. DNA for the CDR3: TGCGCCAGCAGCTCGGACTCTGGTTTTCGGGGGGCTGAAGCTTTCTTT.

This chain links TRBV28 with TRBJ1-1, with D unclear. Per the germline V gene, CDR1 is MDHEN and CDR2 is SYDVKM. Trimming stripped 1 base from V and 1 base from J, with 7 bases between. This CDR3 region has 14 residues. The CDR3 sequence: CASSLSAGNTEAFF. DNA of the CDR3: TGTGCCAGCAGTTTATCCGCAGGGAACACTGAAGCTTTCTTT.

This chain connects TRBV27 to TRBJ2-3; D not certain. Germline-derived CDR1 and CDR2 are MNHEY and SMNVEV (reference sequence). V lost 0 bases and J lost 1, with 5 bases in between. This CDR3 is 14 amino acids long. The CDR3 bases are TGTGCCAGCAGTTTATCCCCTGGCACAGATACGCAGTATTTT. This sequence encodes CASSLSPGTDTQYF.